This TCR beta chain was sequenced for a study of T cells in Graves' hyperthyroidism and ophthalmopathy. TCR beta CDR3 regions were amplified from RNA. The HTBI primer set served for first-round RT-PCR of the TCR CDR3. TCRdb re-derived calls from the multiplex PCR reads in MiXCR, one entry per CDR3 protein. The sample consists of roughly 700,000 distinct CDR3 sequences, about a third of them appearing once. The sequenced material came from blood. The clonotype originates from a woman between 40 and 55 years old with Graves' hyperthyroidism.

This CDR3 reads CAISERTANQETQYF. CDR3 coding DNA: TGTGCCATCAGTGAACGGACAGCAAACCAAGAGACCCAGTACTTC. The chain carries TRBV10-3 and TRBJ2-5; perhaps TRBD1 as D (6 bases). V lost 3 bases and J lost 0, with 11 bases in between. Germline CDR1 reads ENHRY; CDR2 reads SYGVKD. CDR3 length equals 15 residues.